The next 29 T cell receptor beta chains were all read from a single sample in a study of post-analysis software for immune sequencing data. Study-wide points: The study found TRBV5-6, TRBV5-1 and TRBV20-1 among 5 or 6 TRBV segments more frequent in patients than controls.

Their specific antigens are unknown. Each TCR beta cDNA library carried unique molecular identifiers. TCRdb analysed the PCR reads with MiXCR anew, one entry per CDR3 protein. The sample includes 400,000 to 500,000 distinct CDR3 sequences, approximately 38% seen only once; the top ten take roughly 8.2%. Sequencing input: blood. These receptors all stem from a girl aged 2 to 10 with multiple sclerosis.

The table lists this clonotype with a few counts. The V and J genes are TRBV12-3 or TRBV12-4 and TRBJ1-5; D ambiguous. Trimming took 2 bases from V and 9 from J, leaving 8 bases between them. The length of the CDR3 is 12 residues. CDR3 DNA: TGTGCCAGCAGTTTACCCCCGGGGCCCCAGCATTTT. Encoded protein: CASSLPPGPQHF.

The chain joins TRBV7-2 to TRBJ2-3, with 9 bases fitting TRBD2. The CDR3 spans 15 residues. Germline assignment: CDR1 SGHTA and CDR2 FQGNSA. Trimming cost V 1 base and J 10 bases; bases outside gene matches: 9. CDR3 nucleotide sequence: TGTGCCAGCAGCTTAGGGGCGCGGGAGGGCCGGGCGCAGTATTTT. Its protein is CASSLGAREGRAQYF.

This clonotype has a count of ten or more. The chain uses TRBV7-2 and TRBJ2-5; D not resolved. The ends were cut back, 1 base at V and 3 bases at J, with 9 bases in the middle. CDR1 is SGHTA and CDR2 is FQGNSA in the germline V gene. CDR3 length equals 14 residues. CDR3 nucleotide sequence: TGTGCCAGCAGCTTAGGTTTCGGAGAAGAGACCCAGTACTTC. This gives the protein CASSLGFGEETQYF.

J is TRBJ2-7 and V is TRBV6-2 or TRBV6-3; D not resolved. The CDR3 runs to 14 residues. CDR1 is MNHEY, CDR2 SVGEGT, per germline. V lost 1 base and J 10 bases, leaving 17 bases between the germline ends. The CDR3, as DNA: TGTGCCAGCAGTTACTTGGTCGACCAAGAGGCCCAGTACTTC. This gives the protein CASSYLVDQEAQYF.

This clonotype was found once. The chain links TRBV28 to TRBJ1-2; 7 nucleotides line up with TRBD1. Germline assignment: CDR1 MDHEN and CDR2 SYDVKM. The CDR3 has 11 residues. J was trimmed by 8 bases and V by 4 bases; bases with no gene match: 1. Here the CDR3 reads CASSSQGGYTF. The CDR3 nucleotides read TGTGCCAGCAGTTCACAGGGGGGCTACACCTTC.

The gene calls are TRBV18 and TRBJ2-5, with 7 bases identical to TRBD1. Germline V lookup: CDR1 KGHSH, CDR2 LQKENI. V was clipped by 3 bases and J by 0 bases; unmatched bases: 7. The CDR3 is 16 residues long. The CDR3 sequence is CASSPEQGTYQETQYF. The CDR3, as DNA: TGTGCCAGCTCACCGGAACAGGGGACGTACCAAGAGACCCAGTACTTC.

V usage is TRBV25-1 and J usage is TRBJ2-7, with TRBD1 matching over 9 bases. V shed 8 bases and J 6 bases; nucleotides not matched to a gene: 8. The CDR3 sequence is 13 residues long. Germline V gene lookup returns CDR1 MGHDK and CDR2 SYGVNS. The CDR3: CASGGDRVGEQYF. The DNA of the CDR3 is TGTGCCAGCGGTGGGGACAGGGTGGGCGAGCAGTACTTC.

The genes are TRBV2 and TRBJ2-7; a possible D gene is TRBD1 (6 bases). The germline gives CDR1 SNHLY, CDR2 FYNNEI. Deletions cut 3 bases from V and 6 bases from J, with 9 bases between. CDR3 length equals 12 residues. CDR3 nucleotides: TGTGCCAGCAGTGACAGGGGCGGCGAGCAGTACTTC. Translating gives CASSDRGGEQYF. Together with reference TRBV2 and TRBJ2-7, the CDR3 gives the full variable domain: EPEVTQTPSHQVTQMGQEVILRCVPISNHLYFYWYRQILGQKVEFLVSFYNNEISEKSEIFDDQFSVERPDGSNFTLKIRSTKLEDSAMYFCASSDRGGEQYFGPGTRLTVT.

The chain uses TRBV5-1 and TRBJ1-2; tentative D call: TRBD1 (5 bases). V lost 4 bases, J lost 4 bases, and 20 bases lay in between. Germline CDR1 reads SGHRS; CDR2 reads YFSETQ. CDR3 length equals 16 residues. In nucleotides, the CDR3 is TGCGCCAGCAGCCTGACACCAGGGCAGCCTATCTATGGCTACACCTTC. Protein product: CASSLTPGQPIYGYTF.

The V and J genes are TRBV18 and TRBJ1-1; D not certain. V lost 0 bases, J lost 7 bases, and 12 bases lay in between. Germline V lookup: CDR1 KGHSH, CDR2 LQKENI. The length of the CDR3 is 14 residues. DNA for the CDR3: TGTGCCAGCTCACCACCGACCGGGCCCCGTGAAGCTTTCTTT. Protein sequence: CASSPPTGPREAFF.

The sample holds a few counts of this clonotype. CDR3 DNA sequence: TGCAGCGTTGAAGATTGGTCGGGAGACGAGGCTTTCTTT. This translates into CSVEDWSGDEAFF. The chain couples TRBV29-1 to TRBJ1-1; no clear D gene. Trimming took 0 bases from V and 11 from J, leaving 16 bases between them. Germline assignment: CDR1 SQVTM and CDR2 ANQGSEA. This CDR3 is 13 amino acids long.

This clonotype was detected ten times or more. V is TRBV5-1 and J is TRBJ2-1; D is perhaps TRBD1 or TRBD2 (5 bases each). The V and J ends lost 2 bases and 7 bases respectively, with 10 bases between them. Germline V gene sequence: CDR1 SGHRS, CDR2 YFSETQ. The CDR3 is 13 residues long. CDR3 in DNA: TGCGCCAGCAGCTTTAGGGGAGATAATGAGCAGTTCTTC. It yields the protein CASSFRGDNEQFF.

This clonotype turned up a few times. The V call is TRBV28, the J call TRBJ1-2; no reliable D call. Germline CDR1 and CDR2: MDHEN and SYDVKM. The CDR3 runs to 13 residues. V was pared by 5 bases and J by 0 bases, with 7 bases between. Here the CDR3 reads CASSVLANYGYTF. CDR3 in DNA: TGTGCCAGCAGTGTGCTAGCTAACTATGGCTACACCTTC.

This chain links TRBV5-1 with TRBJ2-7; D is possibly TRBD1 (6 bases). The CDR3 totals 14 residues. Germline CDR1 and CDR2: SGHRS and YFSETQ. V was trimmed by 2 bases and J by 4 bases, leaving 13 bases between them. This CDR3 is CASSFQGGIYEQYF. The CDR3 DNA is TGCGCCAGCAGCTTCCAAGGGGGAATATACGAGCAGTACTTC.

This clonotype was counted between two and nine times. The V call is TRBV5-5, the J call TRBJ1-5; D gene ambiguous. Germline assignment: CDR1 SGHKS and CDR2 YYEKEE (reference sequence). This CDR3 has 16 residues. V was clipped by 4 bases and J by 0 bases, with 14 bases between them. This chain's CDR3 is CASSRQPVDSNQPQHF. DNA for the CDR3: TGTGCCAGCAGCCGCCAGCCGGTAGATAGCAATCAGCCCCAGCATTTT. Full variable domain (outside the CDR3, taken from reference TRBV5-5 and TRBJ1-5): DAGVTQSPTHLIKTRGQQVTLRCSPISGHKSVSWYQQVLGQGPQFIFQYYEKEERGRGNFPDRFSARQFPNYSSELNVNALLLGDSALYLCASSRQPVDSNQPQHFGDGTRLSIL.

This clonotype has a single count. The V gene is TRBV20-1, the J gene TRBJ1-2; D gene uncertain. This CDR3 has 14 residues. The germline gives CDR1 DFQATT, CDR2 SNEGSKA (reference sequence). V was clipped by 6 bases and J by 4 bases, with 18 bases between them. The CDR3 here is CSAHQNSRPYGYTF. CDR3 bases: TGCAGTGCCCACCAAAACAGCCGTCCCTATGGCTACACCTTC.

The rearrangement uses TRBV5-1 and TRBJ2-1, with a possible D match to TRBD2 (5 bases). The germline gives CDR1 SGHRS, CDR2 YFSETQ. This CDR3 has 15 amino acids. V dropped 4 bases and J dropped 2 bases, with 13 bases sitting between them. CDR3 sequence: CASSPGLLTYNEQFF. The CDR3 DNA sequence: TGCGCCAGCAGCCCTGGACTTTTGACCTACAATGAGCAGTTCTTC.

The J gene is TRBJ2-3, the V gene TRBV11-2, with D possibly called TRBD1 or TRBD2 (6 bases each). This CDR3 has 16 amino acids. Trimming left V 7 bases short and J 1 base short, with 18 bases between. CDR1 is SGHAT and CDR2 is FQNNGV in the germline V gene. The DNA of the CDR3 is TGTGCCAGCAACAATGCCCAACGGGGGCGCACAGATACGCAGTATTTT. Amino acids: CASNNAQRGRTDTQYF.

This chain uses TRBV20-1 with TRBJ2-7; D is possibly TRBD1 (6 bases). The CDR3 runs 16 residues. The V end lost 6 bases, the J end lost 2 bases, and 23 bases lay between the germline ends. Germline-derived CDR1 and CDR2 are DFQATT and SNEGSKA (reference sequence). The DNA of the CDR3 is TGCAGTGCCGACACCCCGGACAGCCCAATTGCCTACGAGCAGTACTTC. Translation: CSADTPDSPIAYEQYF.

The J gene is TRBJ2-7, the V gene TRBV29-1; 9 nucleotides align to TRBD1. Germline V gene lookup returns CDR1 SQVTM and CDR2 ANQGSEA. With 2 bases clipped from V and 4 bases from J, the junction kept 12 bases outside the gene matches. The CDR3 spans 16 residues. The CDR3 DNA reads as TGCAGCGTTGAAAGCCCCATCGGACAGGGGTTATACGAGCAGTACTTC. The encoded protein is CSVESPIGQGLYEQYF.

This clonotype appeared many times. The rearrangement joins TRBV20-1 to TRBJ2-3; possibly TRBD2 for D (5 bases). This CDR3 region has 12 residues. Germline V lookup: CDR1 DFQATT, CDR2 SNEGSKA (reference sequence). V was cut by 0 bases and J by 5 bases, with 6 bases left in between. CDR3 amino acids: CSAREGGDTQYF. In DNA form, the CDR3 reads TGCAGTGCTAGAGAAGGAGGAGATACGCAGTATTTT.

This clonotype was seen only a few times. DNA of the CDR3: TGCGCCAGCAGCCTCACGGGACAGGGAAGTTATGGCTACACCTTC. Protein product: CASSLTGQGSYGYTF. The chain has TRBV4-1 and TRBJ1-2, with 9 bases identical to TRBD1. V was pared by 4 bases and J by 5 bases, with 8 bases of the junction left unmatched. Germline V gives CDR1 MGHRA, CDR2 YSYEKL. This CDR3 spans 15 amino acids.

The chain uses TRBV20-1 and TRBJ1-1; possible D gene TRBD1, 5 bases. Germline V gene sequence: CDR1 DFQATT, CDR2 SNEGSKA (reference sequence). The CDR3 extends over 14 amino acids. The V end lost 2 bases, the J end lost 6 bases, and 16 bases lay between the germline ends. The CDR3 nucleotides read TGCAGTGCTAGAAGCCGAGGGGTTGTCGCTGAAGCTTTCTTT. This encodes CSARSRGVVAEAFF.

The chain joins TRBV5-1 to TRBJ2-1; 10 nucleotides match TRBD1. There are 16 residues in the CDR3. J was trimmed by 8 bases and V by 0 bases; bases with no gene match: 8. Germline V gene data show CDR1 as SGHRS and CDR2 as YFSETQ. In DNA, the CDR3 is TGCGCCAGCAGCTTGGTACCGACAGGGGGCCTGGATGAGCAGTTCTTC. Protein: CASSLVPTGGLDEQFF.

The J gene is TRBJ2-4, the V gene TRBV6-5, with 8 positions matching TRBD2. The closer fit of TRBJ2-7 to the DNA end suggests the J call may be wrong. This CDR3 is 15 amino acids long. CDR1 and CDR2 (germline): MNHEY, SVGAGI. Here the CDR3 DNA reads TGTGCCAGCAGTTACACGGGAGGGGTCGACTACGAGCAGTACTTC. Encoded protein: CASSYTGGVDYEQYF.

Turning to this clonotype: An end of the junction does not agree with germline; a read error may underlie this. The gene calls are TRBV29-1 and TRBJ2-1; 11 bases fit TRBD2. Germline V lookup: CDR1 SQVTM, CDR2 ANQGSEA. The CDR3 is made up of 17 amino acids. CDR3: CSAWLAGGLQSYNGQFF. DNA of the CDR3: TGCAGCGCTTGGTTAGCGGGGGGGCTGCAGAGTTACAATGGGCAGTTCTTC.

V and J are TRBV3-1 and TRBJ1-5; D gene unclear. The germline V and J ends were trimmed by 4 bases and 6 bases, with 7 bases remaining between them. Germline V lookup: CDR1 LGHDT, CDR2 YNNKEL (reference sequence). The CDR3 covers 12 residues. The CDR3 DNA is TGTGCCAGCAGCCGCGCCGGTCAGCCCCAGCATTTT. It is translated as CASSRAGQPQHF.

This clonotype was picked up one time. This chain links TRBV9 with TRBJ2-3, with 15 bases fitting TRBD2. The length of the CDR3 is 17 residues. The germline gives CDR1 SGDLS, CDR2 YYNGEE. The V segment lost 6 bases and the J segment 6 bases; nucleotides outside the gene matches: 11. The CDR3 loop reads CASTIGTSGGPRDTQYF. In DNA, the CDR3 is TGTGCCAGCACCATAGGGACTAGCGGGGGGCCCCGGGATACGCAGTATTTT.

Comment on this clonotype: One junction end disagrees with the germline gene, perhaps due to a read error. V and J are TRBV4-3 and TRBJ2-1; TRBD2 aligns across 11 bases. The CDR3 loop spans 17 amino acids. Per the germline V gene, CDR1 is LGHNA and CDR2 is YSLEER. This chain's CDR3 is CASNQEWGLAANNEQFF. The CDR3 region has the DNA TGCGCCAGCAACCAAGAATGGGGACTAGCGGCTAACAATGAGCAGTTCTTC.